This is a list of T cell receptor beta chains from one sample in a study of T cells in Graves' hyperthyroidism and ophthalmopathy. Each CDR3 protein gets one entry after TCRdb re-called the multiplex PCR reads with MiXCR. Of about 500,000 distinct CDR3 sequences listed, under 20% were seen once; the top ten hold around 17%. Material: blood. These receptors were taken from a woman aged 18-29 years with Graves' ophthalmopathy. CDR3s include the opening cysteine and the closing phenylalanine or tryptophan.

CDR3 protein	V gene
CASSLSTGRVGEQYF	TRBV5-5
CATSMGTSANNEQFF	TRBV15
CASSGHKELFF	TRBV2
CASSFSTGGYEQYF	TRBV28
CASRVPGAQYEQYF	TRBV6-1
CASSILAGSTGELFF	TRBV6-1
CASSVGQGWTGELFF	TRBV6-2/TRBV6-3
CSAREARATWGDTQYF	TRBV20-1
CASSPETSSGEQYF	TRBV9
CASSETGDGQPQHF	TRBV6-1
CSARLLQGGNYGYTF	TRBV20-1
CATSVTAGPGGYTF	TRBV24-1
CASSYSRGGRDIEQFF	TRBV6-6
CASSQDTYLSYEQYF	TRBV4-3
CATSRVVGVYEQYF	TRBV15
CASSQEEGINTEAFF	TRBV4-2
CASSSARQGYEQYF	TRBV7-4
CASSPAPPTSSYNEQFF	TRBV3-1
CASSLMATQETQYF	TRBV11-2
CASSPSGASGGETQYF	TRBV11-3
CASGLVLGDLGNTGELFF	TRBV12-5
CASSFEGPTAYGYTF	TRBV9
CASSVRGFTEAFF	TRBV6-2/TRBV6-3
CASRGQGFETQYF	TRBV6-1
CASSLTGSQETQYF	TRBV7-3
CASSLWGDQPQHF	TRBV5-1
CACRGEGAATEAFF	TRBV30
CAWGDRSNQPQHF	TRBV30
CASSLDPSGLYEQYF	TRBV11-2
CASTLQGINTEAFF	TRBV28
CSARDQEKGPYEQYF	TRBV20-1
CASSEWAEAFF	TRBV6-1
CASKVGGVNTGELFF	TRBV28
CASSFPVGQGADQPQHF	TRBV28
CASSPVGSGNTIYF	TRBV6-1
CASSWGTTMSSYAQYF	TRBV28
CASSVGSGVETQYF	TRBV9
CASSLDQGGTEQFF	TRBV11-2
CASSQETSGSYNEQFF	TRBV4-2
CASSTITTEAFF	TRBV6-2/TRBV6-3
CSASIGGRETQYF	TRBV20-1
CASSFTSGREGGHNEQFF	TRBV11-2
CATSREASSIYSPLHF	TRBV15
CASSDYYGYTF	TRBV6-1
CASSLSHSYNQPQHF	TRBV7-2
CASRRTGSYEQYF	TRBV28
CASSLRGGTSGNTIYF	TRBV7-6
CASSPGGGSYSPLHF	TRBV5-1
CSARDGQTYEQYF	TRBV20-1
CASSTTGQLCFGYTF	TRBV27